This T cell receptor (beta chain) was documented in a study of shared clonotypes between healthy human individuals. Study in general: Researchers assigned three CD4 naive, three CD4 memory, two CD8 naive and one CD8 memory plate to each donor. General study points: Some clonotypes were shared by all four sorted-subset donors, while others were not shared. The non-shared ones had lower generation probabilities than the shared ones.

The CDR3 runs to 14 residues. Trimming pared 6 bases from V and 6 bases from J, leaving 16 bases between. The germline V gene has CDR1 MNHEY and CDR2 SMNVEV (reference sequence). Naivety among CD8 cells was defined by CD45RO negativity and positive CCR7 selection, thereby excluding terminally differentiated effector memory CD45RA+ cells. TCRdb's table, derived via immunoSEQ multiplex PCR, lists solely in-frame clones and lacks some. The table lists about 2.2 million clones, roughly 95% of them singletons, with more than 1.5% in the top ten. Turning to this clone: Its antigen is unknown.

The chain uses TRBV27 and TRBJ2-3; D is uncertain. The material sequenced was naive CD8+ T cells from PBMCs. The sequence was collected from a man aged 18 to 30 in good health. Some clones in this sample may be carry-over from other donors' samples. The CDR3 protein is CASRTNSKMDTQYF. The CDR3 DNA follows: TGTGCCAGCAGGACCAACTCGAAGATGGATACGCAGTATTTT.